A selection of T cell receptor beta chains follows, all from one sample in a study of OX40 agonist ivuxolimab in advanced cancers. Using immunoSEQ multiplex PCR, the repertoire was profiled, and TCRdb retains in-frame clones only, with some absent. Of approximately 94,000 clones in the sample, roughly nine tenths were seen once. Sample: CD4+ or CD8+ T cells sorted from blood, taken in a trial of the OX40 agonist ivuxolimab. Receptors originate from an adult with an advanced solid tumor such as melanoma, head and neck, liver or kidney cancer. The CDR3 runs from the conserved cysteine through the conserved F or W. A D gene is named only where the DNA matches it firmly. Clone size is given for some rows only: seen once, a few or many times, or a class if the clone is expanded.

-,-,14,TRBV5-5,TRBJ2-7,CASSLAGATYEQYF,TGTGCCAGCAGCCTAGCAGGGGCGACCTACGAGCAGTACTTC
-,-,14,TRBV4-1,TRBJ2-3,CASSRNPSADTQYF,TGCGCCAGCAGCCGGAACCCCAGTGCAGATACGCAGTATTTT
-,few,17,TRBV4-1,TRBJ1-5,CASSHKLTGGGNQPQHF,TGCGCCAGCAGCCACAAATTAACGGGGGGCGGCAATCAGCCCCAGCATTTT
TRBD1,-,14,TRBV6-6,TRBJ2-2,CASSTQGFTGELFF,TGTGCCAGCAGTACACAGGGGTTCACCGGGGAGCTGTTTTTT
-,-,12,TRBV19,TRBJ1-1,CASSMVNTEAFF,TGTGCCAGTAGTATGGTGAACACTGAAGCTTTCTTT
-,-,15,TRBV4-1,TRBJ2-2,CASSQEPGNTGELFF,TGCGCCAGCAGCCAAGAACCCGGGAACACCGGGGAGCTGTTTTTT
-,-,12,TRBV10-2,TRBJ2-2,CATRLDTGELFF,TGCGCCACCCGACTGGACACCGGGGAGCTGTTTTTT
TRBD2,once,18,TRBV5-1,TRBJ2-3,CASSHGLAGERWTDTQYF,TGCGCCAGCAGCCATGGACTAGCGGGGGAAAGGTGGACAGATACGCAGTATTTT
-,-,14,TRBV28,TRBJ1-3,CAIRGSGSGNTIYF,TGTGCCATCCGGGGATCCGGTTCTGGAAACACCATATATTTT
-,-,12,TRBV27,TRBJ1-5,CASSFPNQPQHF,TGTGCCAGCAGTTTCCCAAATCAGCCCCAGCATTTT
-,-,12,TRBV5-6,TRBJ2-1,CASTLWGDEQFF,TGTGCCAGCACCCTCTGGGGGGATGAGCAGTTCTTC
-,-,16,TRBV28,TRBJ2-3,CASSLGGGHSTDTQYF,TGTGCCAGCAGTTTAGGGGGGGGGCATAGCACAGATACGCAGTATTTT
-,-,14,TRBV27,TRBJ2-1,CASSLESSYNEQFF,TGTGCCAGCAGTTTGGAGAGCTCCTACAATGAGCAGTTCTTC
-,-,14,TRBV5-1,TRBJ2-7,CASSLGQGGDEQYF,TGCGCCAGCAGCTTGGGACAGGGAGGGGACGAGCAGTACTTC
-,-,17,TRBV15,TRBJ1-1,CATSREEERAGLLEAFF,TGTGCCACCAGCAGAGAGGAGGAGAGAGCAGGCCTACTTGAAGCTTTCTTT
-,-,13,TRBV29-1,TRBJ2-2,CSVEKGRSGELFF,TGCAGCGTTGAGAAGGGGAGGAGCGGGGAGCTGTTTTTT
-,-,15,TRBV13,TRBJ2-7,CASSLRGGFYYEQYF,TGTGCCAGCAGCTTACGTGGGGGATTCTACTACGAGCAGTACTTC
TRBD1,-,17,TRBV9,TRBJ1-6,CASSVGDRTGGGSPLHF,TGTGCCAGCAGCGTAGGGGACCGGACAGGGGGTGGCTCACCCCTCCACTTT
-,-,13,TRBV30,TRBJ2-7,CAWSVSGPYEQYF,TGTGCCTGGAGTGTATCCGGCCCCTACGAGCAGTACTTC
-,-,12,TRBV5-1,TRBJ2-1,CASSLVAREQFF,TGCGCCAGCAGCTTGGTAGCGCGAGAGCAGTTCTTC
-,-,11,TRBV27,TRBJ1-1,CASSYGTEAFF,TGTGCCAGCAGTTACGGGACAGAAGCTTTCTTT
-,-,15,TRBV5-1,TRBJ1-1,CASSLDGGGRPEAFF,TGCGCCAGCAGCTTGGATGGGGGCGGAAGACCTGAAGCTTTCTTT
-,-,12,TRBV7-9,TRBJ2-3,CASSLGSRTQYF,TGTGCCAGCAGCTTAGGGAGTCGTACGCAGTATTTT
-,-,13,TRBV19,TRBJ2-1,CASSILAYNEQFF,TGTGCCAGTAGTATATTAGCGTACAATGAGCAGTTCTTC
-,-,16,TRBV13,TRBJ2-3,CASSSAKWGGLDTQYF,TGTGCCAGCAGCTCCGCGAAATGGGGGGGCTTAGATACGCAGTATTTT
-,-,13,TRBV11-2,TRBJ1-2,CASSLWTQDGYTF,TGTGCCAGCAGCTTATGGACACAGGATGGCTACACCTTC
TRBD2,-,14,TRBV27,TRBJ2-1,CASSYFRLADEQFF,TGTGCCAGCAGTTACTTCCGACTAGCGGATGAGCAGTTCTTC
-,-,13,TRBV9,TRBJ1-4,CASSDATNEKLFF,TGTGCCAGCAGCGACGCAACTAATGAAAAACTGTTTTTT
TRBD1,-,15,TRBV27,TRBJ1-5,CASSLTGYSNQPQHF,TGTGCCAGCAGTCTGACAGGGTATAGCAATCAGCCCCAGCATTTT
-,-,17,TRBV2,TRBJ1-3,CASQDLHGEGSGNTIYF,TGTGCCAGCCAAGATCTCCACGGGGAAGGCTCTGGAAACACCATATATTTT
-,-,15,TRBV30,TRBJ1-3,CAWSTMSRAGNTIYF,TGTGCCTGGAGTACAATGTCCAGGGCTGGAAACACCATATATTTT
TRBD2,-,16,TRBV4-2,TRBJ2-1,CASSRPGTSGSGEQFF,TGTGCCAGCAGCAGGCCCGGGACTAGCGGGAGTGGTGAGCAGTTCTTC
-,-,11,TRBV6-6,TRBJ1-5,CASGPNQPQHF,TGTGCCAGCGGTCCGAATCAGCCCCAGCATTTT
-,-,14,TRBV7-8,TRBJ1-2,CASSYNLRGYGYTF,TGTGCCAGCAGTTACAATTTAAGGGGGTATGGCTACACCTTC
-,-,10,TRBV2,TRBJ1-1,CASRDPEAFF,TGTGCCAGCAGGGACCCTGAAGCTTTCTTT
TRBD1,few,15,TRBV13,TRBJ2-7,CASSPDRGRSYEQYF,TGTGCCAGCAGCCCCGACAGGGGAAGATCCTACGAGCAGTACTTC
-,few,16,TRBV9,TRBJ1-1,CASSAAGQRVNTEAFF,TGTGCCAGCAGCGCCGCCGGGCAGCGGGTGAACACTGAAGCTTTCTTT
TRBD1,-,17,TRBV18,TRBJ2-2,CASSPEQGASGTGELFF,TGTGCCAGCTCACCAGAACAGGGGGCAAGTGGTACCGGGGAGCTGTTTTTT
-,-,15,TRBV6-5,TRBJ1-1,CASTDLGHLNTEAFF,TGTGCCAGCACCGACCTAGGACATCTGAACACTGAAGCTTTCTTT
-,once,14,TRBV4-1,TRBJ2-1,CASSQDQGGNEQFF,TGCGCCAGCAGCCAAGACCAGGGGGGCAATGAGCAGTTCTTC
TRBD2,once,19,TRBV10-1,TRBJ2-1,CASSESRGLAGGRGNEQFF,TGCGCCAGCAGTGAGTCCAGGGGACTAGCGGGAGGTCGGGGAAATGAGCAGTTCTTC
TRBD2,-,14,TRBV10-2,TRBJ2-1,CASEGTSGRGEQFF,TGCGCCAGCGAGGGGACTAGCGGGAGGGGTGAGCAGTTCTTC
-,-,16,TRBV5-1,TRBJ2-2,CASSYGPSMNTGELFF,TGCGCCAGCAGCTACGGACCGTCGATGAACACCGGGGAGCTGTTTTTT
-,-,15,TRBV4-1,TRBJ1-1,CASSLVGGVNTEAFF,TGCGCCAGCAGCCTTGTCGGAGGGGTGAACACTGAAGCTTTCTTT
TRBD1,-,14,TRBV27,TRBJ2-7,CASSLGQGYYEQYF,TGTGCCAGCAGCCTGGGACAGGGTTACTACGAGCAGTACTTC
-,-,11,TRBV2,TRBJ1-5,CASSPGQPQHF,TGTGCCAGCAGCCCGGGGCAGCCCCAGCATTTT
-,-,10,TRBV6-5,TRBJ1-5,CASSRPTQHF,TGTGCCAGCAGTCGCCCTACCCAGCATTTT
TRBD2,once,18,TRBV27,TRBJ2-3,CASSLSVRLAGVTDTQYF,TGTGCCAGCAGTTTATCGGTCCGACTAGCGGGGGTCACAGATACGCAGTATTTT
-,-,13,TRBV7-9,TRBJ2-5,CASSLDPQETQYF,TGTGCCAGCAGCTTAGACCCACAAGAGACCCAGTACTTC
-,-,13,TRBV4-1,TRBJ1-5,CASSQDLDQPQHF,TGCGCCAGCAGCCAAGATTTAGATCAGCCCCAGCATTTT
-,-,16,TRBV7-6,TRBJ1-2,CASSLVPSDGLYGYTF,TGTGCCAGCAGCTTAGTTCCGTCGGACGGACTCTATGGCTACACCTTC
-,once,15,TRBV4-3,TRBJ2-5,CASSHTRRSSETQYF,TGCGCCAGCAGCCACACAAGGCGAAGTAGCGAGACCCAGTACTTC
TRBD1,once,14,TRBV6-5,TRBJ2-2,CASSSTGATGELFF,TGTGCCAGCAGTTCGACAGGGGCCACCGGGGAGCTGTTTTTT
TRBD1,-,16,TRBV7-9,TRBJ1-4,CASSLAWDRSNEKLFF,TGTGCCAGCAGTTTGGCGTGGGACAGGAGTAATGAAAAACTGTTTTTT
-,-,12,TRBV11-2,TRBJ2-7,CASSLAPVEQYF,TGTGCCAGCAGCTTAGCTCCTGTCGAGCAGTACTTC
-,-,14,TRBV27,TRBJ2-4,CASRRGTAQNIQYF,TGTGCCAGCCGGAGGGGGACAGCCCAAAACATTCAGTACTTC
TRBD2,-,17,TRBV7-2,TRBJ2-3,CASSLWPGTSGTDTQYF,TGTGCCAGCAGCTTATGGCCCGGGACTAGCGGAACAGATACGCAGTATTTT